The 21 T cell receptor beta chains presented below share a single source sample, sequenced in a study of graft-versus-host responses after intestinal transplantation. This table comes from immunoSEQ multiplex PCR, and its TCRdb copy is limited to in-frame clones, with some not included. The table has around 19,000 clones, roughly a third seen once; the top ten hold roughly 2%. The specimen comprised alloreactive CD4+ T cells from a mixed lymphocyte reaction culture, sampled before transplantation. Subset in this sample: CFSE-low proliferating T cells sorted from roughly 6-day pre-transplant mixed lymphocyte reaction (GvH or HvG direction). The receptors come from a human patient who was an organ donor for intestinal transplantation.

By frequency in the sample, this clone is medium-sized (0.01 to 0.1%). V gene TRBV28 combines with J gene TRBJ1-1; tentatively, D is TRBD1 (5 bases). CDR3 length: 13 residues. Trimming removed 3 bases from V and 8 bases from J, with 13 bases in between. Germline V gene lookup returns CDR1 MDHEN and CDR2 SYDVKM. The CDR3 DNA reads TGTGCCAGCAGTTTTAAGGGGACTGGGGAAGCTTTCTTT. Its translation: CASSFKGTGEAFF.

In its sample, this clone is medium-sized. The chain recombines TRBV28 with TRBJ2-7, with 8 bases aligning to TRBD1. V lost 4 bases and J lost 5; bases outside the gene matches: 7. This CDR3 has 14 amino acids. Germline V gene data show CDR1 as MDHEN and CDR2 as SYDVKM. CDR3 nucleotide sequence: TGTGCCAGCAGTTCCCTCGGACAGGGTAACGAGCAGTACTTC. This gives the protein CASSSLGQGNEQYF.

The V and J genes are TRBV29-1 and TRBJ1-1, with D perhaps matching TRBD1 (5 bases). CDR1 and CDR2 from the germline V gene are SQVTM and ANQGSEA. This CDR3 contains 13 residues. The ends were cut back, 6 bases at V and 0 bases at J, with 11 bases in the middle. CDR3 DNA sequence: TGCAGCGTGGCGGGACTTCTGAACACTGAAGCTTTCTTT. It codes for CSVAGLLNTEAFF.

This chain uses TRBV7-9 with TRBJ2-5; no definite D call. Germline loops: CDR1 SEHNR, CDR2 FQNEAQ (reference sequence). The CDR3 runs 15 residues. V lost 5 bases to trimming and J lost 0 bases, with 13 bases between them. The CDR3 loop reads CASSQTSFYQETQYF. CDR3 nucleotides: TGTGCCAGCAGCCAAACCAGCTTTTACCAAGAGACCCAGTACTTC.

The rearrangement links TRBV29-1 to TRBJ2-7, with 15 nucleotides matching TRBD2. The junction had 4 bases not matched to a gene; V was cut back by 4 bases and J by 6 bases. The length of the CDR3 is 14 residues. Germline CDR1 and CDR2: SQVTM and ANQGSEA. The CDR3 DNA follows: TGCAGCGTTGTGGGGGGACTAGCGGGAGGCGAGCAGTACTTC. It specifies CSVVGGLAGGEQYF.

This clone was picked up a small number of times. The chain uses TRBV9 and TRBJ2-4; D may be TRBD1 (5 bases). Germline CDR1 SGDLS, CDR2 YYNGEE. V shed 0 bases and J shed 9 bases, with 13 bases lying between them. This CDR3 has 14 amino acids. CDR3 coding DNA: TGTGCCAGCAGCGTAGAGGGGCATAAAGGCATTCAGTACTTC. As protein: CASSVEGHKGIQYF.

The CDR3 coding sequence is TGTGCCAGCAGCCCCCCGGGGGGGGCGAACACCGGGGAGCTGTTTTTT. Protein: CASSPPGGANTGELFF. The V call is TRBV11-2, the J call TRBJ2-2; 8 bases match TRBD2. The CDR3 totals 16 residues. CDR1 is SGHAT and CDR2 is FQNNGV in the germline V gene. Unmatched junction bases numbered 5, after V lost 5 bases and J lost 0 bases.

In this sample, this clone turned up a few times. This chain connects TRBV18 to TRBJ2-7; 12 bases map to TRBD2. This CDR3 spans 15 amino acids. The V gene's germline CDR1 is KGHSH and CDR2 LQKENI. V shed 3 bases and J 5 bases; nucleotides not matched to a gene: 5. The CDR3 DNA reads TGTGCCAGCTCACCCGGACTAGCGGGAAGTAACGAGCAGTACTTC. Translation: CASSPGLAGSNEQYF.

This clone was observed a single time. In nucleotides, the CDR3 is TGTGCCTGGAGTGGGTGGCAGAACACTGAAGCTTTCTTT. Amino acid sequence: CAWSGWQNTEAFF. The chain uses TRBV30 and TRBJ1-1; no clear D. The germline V gene encodes CDR1 GTSNPN and CDR2 SVGIG (reference sequence). The CDR3 sequence is 13 residues long. V shed 1 base and J shed 1 base, with 7 bases lying between them.

This clone has more than one count but fewer than ten. The chain recombines TRBV5-1 with TRBJ1-1; D is perhaps TRBD1 (6 bases). This CDR3 is built from 13 residues. Trimming pared 4 bases from V and 1 base from J, leaving 8 bases between. Germline CDR1 is SGHRS and CDR2 is YFSETQ. The CDR3 protein is CASSQQGNTEAFF. CDR3 in DNA: TGCGCCAGCAGCCAACAGGGGAACACTGAAGCTTTCTTT.

This clone was seen only a few times. The chain uses TRBV10-3 and TRBJ2-7; maybe TRBD1 (5 bases). Trimming took 2 bases from V and 2 from J, leaving 10 bases between them. Germline V gene sequence: CDR1 ENHRY, CDR2 SYGVKD. The CDR3 extends over 14 amino acids. The CDR3 spells CAISERQGAYEQYF. The CDR3 region has the DNA TGTGCCATCAGTGAGAGGCAGGGTGCCTACGAGCAGTACTTC.

V usage is TRBV28 and J usage is TRBJ1-2; D not resolved. The CDR3 sequence is 13 residues long. Trimming shortened V by 3 bases and J by 3 bases, and 8 bases separated the two germline ends. Germline V CDR1 and CDR2: MDHEN, SYDVKM. The CDR3 reads CASSLGYDYGYTF. CDR3 DNA: TGTGCCAGCAGTTTGGGATACGACTATGGCTACACCTTC.

The chain has TRBV7-3 and TRBJ2-3; D is possibly TRBD1 (6 bases). This CDR3 is built from 17 residues. Per the germline V gene, CDR1 is SGHTA and CDR2 is FQGTGA. V lost 3 bases, J lost 1 base, and 17 bases lay in between. CDR3 coding DNA: TGTGCCAGCAGCTTGGGACACGGGACAAGTGGCACAGATACGCAGTATTTT. Translating it yields CASSLGHGTSGTDTQYF.

This clone is classed as medium-sized (0.01 to 0.1%). One end of the junction varies from germline; a read error may be responsible. This chain connects TRBV4-2 to TRBJ1-2; 7 positions agree with TRBD1. The CDR3 loop spans 13 amino acids. Germline loops: CDR1 LGHNA, CDR2 YNFKEQ. For the CDR3, the DNA is TGTGCCAGCAGCCCAAATCCAGACAGGGCCTACTCCTTC. Translating gives CASSPNPDRAYSF.

The CDR3 spells CASSFQGAGGYTF. The CDR3 DNA follows: TGCGCCAGCAGCTTTCAGGGGGCGGGAGGCTACACCTTC. This chain uses TRBV5-1 with TRBJ1-2; 8 bases align to TRBD1. The germline CDR1 and CDR2 sequences are SGHRS and YFSETQ. Trimming removed 2 bases from V and 8 bases from J; junction bases left unmatched: 5. The length of the CDR3 is 13 residues.

The chain is built from TRBV18 and TRBJ2-3; maybe TRBD2 (5 bases). The CDR3 runs to 14 residues. CDR1 is KGHSH, CDR2 LQKENI, per germline. The ends were cut back, 6 bases at V and 8 bases at J, with 18 bases in the middle. The CDR3 nucleotides read TGTGCCAGCTCCCAGTCAGAGGGAGCTCTTACGCAGTATTTT. Translation gives CASSQSEGALTQYF.

This clone has only a few counts. This chain uses TRBV10-3 with TRBJ2-7, with TRBD2 identical over 8 bases. CDR3 length: 16 residues. The trim removed 5 bases at V and 4 bases at J, leaving 13 bases unmatched. Germline loops: CDR1 ENHRY, CDR2 SYGVKD. CDR3 amino acids: CAISSGVSGVVYEQYF. The CDR3 DNA sequence: TGTGCCATCAGTTCCGGGGTTAGCGGGGTGGTTTACGAGCAGTACTTC.

This clone was found a few times. The J gene is TRBJ2-5, the V gene TRBV7-6; 11 nucleotides agree with TRBD1. The trim removed 5 bases at V and 5 bases at J, leaving 4 bases unmatched. Germline V gene data show CDR1 as SGHVS and CDR2 as FNYEAQ. The CDR3 is 14 residues long. The CDR3 loop reads CASSPGTGGETQYF. In DNA, the CDR3 is TGTGCCAGCAGCCCCGGGACAGGGGGGGAGACCCAGTACTTC. The whole variable domain, remainder taken from reference TRBV7-6 and TRBJ2-5, is GAGVSQSPRYKVTKRGQDVALRCDPISGHVSLYWYRQALGQGPEFLTYFNYEAQQDKSGLPNDRFSAERPEGSISTLTIQRTEQRDSAMYRCASSPGTGGETQYFGPGTRLLVL.

J is TRBJ2-7 and V is TRBV6-8; TRBD1 is a possible D gene (5 bases). V was cut by 3 bases and J by 6 bases, with 9 bases left in between. CDR3 size: 12 residues. Germline values: CDR1 MNHGY, CDR2 SAAAGT. The CDR3 is CASSYKGREQYF. CDR3 DNA: TGTGCCAGCAGTTATAAGGGGCGCGAGCAGTACTTC.

This clone is medium-sized in the sample. Here the CDR3 DNA reads TGTGCCAGCTCACGATCCCCAGGGGACTCCTACGAGCAGTACTTC. Its translation: CASSRSPGDSYEQYF. The V gene is TRBV18, the J gene TRBJ2-7, with a tentative D call TRBD1 (6 bases). V lost 4 bases to trimming and J lost 0 bases, with 13 bases between them. The length of the CDR3 is 15 residues. Germline assignment: CDR1 KGHSH and CDR2 LQKENI.

This clone ranks as medium-sized. The chain carries TRBV5-1 and TRBJ2-7, with unresolved D. The CDR3 is 13 amino acids. The V gene's germline CDR1 is SGHRS and CDR2 YFSETQ. V lost 1 base to trimming and J lost 3 bases, with 8 bases between them. CDR3 amino acids: CASSLSQSYEQYF. In nucleotides, the CDR3 is TGCGCCAGCAGCTTGAGCCAGAGCTACGAGCAGTACTTC.